These 23 T cell receptor beta chains were sequenced from one sample in a study of OX40 agonist ivuxolimab in advanced cancers. Profiled with immunoSEQ multiplex PCR; TCRdb holds only in-frame clones, not every one. The repertoire holds approximately 74,000 clones, with 82% as singletons. The material sequenced was CD4+ or CD8+ T cells sorted from blood, taken in a trial of the OX40 agonist ivuxolimab. These receptors all come from an adult with an advanced solid tumor such as melanoma, head and neck, liver or kidney cancer.

This sequence joins TRBV6-6 and TRBJ1-1, with TRBD1 matching 8 bases. CDR3 length: 12 residues. Per germline, CDR1 MNHNY and CDR2 SVGAGI (reference sequence). The trim removed 5 bases at V and 10 bases at J, leaving 6 bases unmatched. The CDR3 loop reads CASSLQGARAFF. The DNA of the CDR3 is TGTGCCAGCAGTCTGCAGGGGGCGCGAGCTTTCTTT.

This clone was detected only once. The rearrangement uses TRBV19 and TRBJ2-2, with 13 positions matching TRBD2. Germline CDR1 is LNHDA and CDR2 is SQIVND (reference sequence). Germline trimming cut 3 bases from V and 9 bases from J; bases unmatched to any gene: 7. The CDR3 is 16 residues long. The CDR3 region has the DNA TGTGCCAGTAGTATCAGACTAGCGGGGGGTAGCCGGGAGCTGTTTTTT. Encoded protein: CASSIRLAGGSRELFF.

The rearrangement uses TRBV9 and TRBJ2-1, with TRBD2 identical over 9 bases. Germline loops: CDR1 SGDLS, CDR2 YYNGEE. With V trimmed by 0 bases and J by 9 bases, 7 bases remained unmatched. The CDR3 length is 15 residues. CDR3 region: CASSVASGLAFEQFF. For the CDR3, the DNA is TGTGCCAGCAGCGTAGCGTCGGGACTAGCTTTTGAGCAGTTCTTC. The whole variable domain, filled in from reference TRBV9 and TRBJ2-1, reads DSGVTQTPKHLITATGQRVTLRCSPRSGDLSVYWYQQSLDQGLQFLIQYYNGEERAKGNILERFSAQQFPDLHSELNLSSLELGDSALYFCASSVASGLAFEQFFGPGTRLTVL.

The chain recombines TRBV28 with TRBJ2-4; 10 bases line up with TRBD1. In germline, CDR1 is MDHEN, CDR2 SYDVKM. The CDR3 length is 16 residues. V shed 6 bases and J 1 base; nucleotides not matched to a gene: 6. The CDR3 coding sequence is TGTGCCAGCAGCGACAGGGGGCTGTCGGCCAAAAACATTCAGTACTTC. This translates into CASSDRGLSAKNIQYF.

The rearrangement joins TRBV6-5 to TRBJ2-2; D is ambiguous. This CDR3 comprises 13 residues. V dropped 4 bases and J dropped 5 bases, with 8 bases sitting between them. Germline CDR1 is MNHEY and CDR2 is SVGAGI. CDR3 sequence reads: CASSSILTGELFF. As DNA, the CDR3 is TGTGCCAGCAGTTCCATACTTACCGGGGAGCTGTTTTTT.

V usage is TRBV27 and J usage is TRBJ2-2, with 7 bases fitting TRBD2. Germline trimming cut 3 bases from V and 4 bases from J; bases unmatched to any gene: 14. The V gene's germline CDR1 is MNHEY and CDR2 SMNVEV (reference sequence). The CDR3 totals 18 residues. The DNA for the CDR3 is TGTGCCAGCAGTTTCAGGTCCCCGGCGGGAGACTCCACCGGGGAGCTGTTTTTT. It specifies CASSFRSPAGDSTGELFF.

The gene calls are TRBV15 and TRBJ1-4; tentatively, D is TRBD1 (6 bases). Germline values: CDR1 LNHNV, CDR2 YYDKDF (reference sequence). The CDR3 runs to 14 residues. The germline V and J ends were trimmed by 0 bases and 8 bases, with 10 bases remaining between them. CDR3 in DNA: TGTGCCACCAGCAGAGATCGGGGGGCGGAAAAACTGTTTTTT. Its translation is CATSRDRGAEKLFF.

The chain employs TRBV28 and TRBJ1-6; 8 positions agree with TRBD1. This CDR3 has 13 residues. V dropped 11 bases and J dropped 7; count of bases not matched to a gene: 7. Germline CDR1 reads MDHEN; CDR2 reads SYDVKM. The CDR3 DNA is TGTGCCGGACGGACAGGGAACAATTCACCCCTCCACTTT. Amino acids: CAGRTGNNSPLHF.

This clone has only a few counts. The J gene is TRBJ2-5, the V gene TRBV6-5; D not resolved. V lost 7 bases and J 2 bases, leaving 17 bases between the germline ends. The CDR3 runs to 15 residues. Germline-derived CDR1 and CDR2 are MNHEY and SVGAGI. The DNA of the CDR3 is TGTGCCAGCACCCGGATCCCAGGCAGACAAGAGACCCAGTACTTC. Translated, it gives CASTRIPGRQETQYF.

The chain recombines TRBV7-2 with TRBJ2-7; D could derive from TRBD1 or TRBD2 (5 bases each). The CDR3 consists of 15 residues. Trimming left V 2 bases short and J 4 bases short, with 15 bases between. From germline, CDR1 is SGHTA and CDR2 FQGNSA. CDR3 sequence: CASSLWPGPSYEQYF. The CDR3 DNA reads as TGTGCCAGCAGCTTATGGCCGGGGCCGTCTTACGAGCAGTACTTC.

The genes are TRBV19 and TRBJ2-2; 12 positions match TRBD1. V dropped 8 bases and J dropped 4; count of bases not matched to a gene: 5. This CDR3 is built from 15 residues. Germline V CDR1 and CDR2: LNHDA, SQIVND (reference sequence). The CDR3 coding sequence is TGTGCCAGTTCCGGGACAGGGGGCATCACCGGGGAGCTGTTTTTT. It yields the protein CASSGTGGITGELFF.

The genes are TRBV5-4 and TRBJ2-2; TRBD1 or TRBD2 may be the D gene (6 bases each). The V end was cut by 3 bases, the J end by 9 bases, with 15 bases between. This CDR3 contains 14 residues. Germline CDR1 SGHNT, CDR2 YYREEE (reference sequence). The CDR3 spells CASSYGGDNRELFF. CDR3 DNA sequence: TGTGCCAGCAGCTACGGGGGCGATAACCGGGAGCTGTTTTTT.

This rearrangement joins TRBV21-1 to TRBJ2-5; no DNA check was done on the table's D call, TRBD1. TRBV21-1 is assigned pseudogene status. The CDR3 is 13 residues long. CDR3 residues: CASSTTGEETQYF. The DNA of the CDR3 is TGTGCCAGCAGCACAACAGGGGAAGAGACCCAGTACTTC.

The V and J genes are TRBV27 and TRBJ2-2; 9 nucleotides align to TRBD1. J lost 9 bases, V lost 6 bases, and 8 bases had no gene match. This CDR3 region has 14 residues. CDR1 MNHEY and CDR2 SMNVEV come from the germline V gene (reference sequence). CDR3 region: CASSRGQGFRELFF. The CDR3 coding sequence is TGTGCCAGCAGCCGGGGACAGGGATTCAGGGAGCTGTTTTTT.

This clone was picked up one time. The chain recombines TRBV28 with TRBJ1-3; D ambiguous. Germline CDR1 and CDR2: MDHEN and SYDVKM. Trimming left V 10 bases short and J 8 bases short, with 15 bases between. The CDR3 consists of 12 residues. The chain's CDR3 is CATSPLGDTIYF. In DNA form, the CDR3 reads TGTGCCACCTCCCCACTGGGCGACACCATATATTTT.

This clone was observed a few times. This sequence joins TRBV5-4 and TRBJ2-5; 12 bases agree with TRBD2. After removal of 5 bases from V and 0 bases from J, the junction contained 5 bases not matched to a gene. The germline gives CDR1 SGHNT, CDR2 YYREEE (reference sequence). CDR3 length: 16 amino acids. This CDR3 reads CASRQTSGGYQETQYF. The CDR3 nucleotides read TGTGCCAGCAGACAGACTAGCGGGGGCTACCAAGAGACCCAGTACTTC.

The chain employs TRBV7-2 and TRBJ2-3; no clear D. Deletions cut 4 bases from V and 5 bases from J, with 10 bases between. Germline CDR1 reads SGHTA; CDR2 reads FQGNSA. This CDR3 has 13 amino acids. The chain's CDR3 is CASSSFSGDTQYF. CDR3 nucleotides: TGTGCCAGCAGCTCCTTTTCGGGAGATACGCAGTATTTT.

The chain uses TRBV10-3 and TRBJ2-1; 7 positions agree with TRBD2. The V segment lost 0 bases and the J segment 5 bases; nucleotides outside the gene matches: 13. The CDR3 totals 18 residues. The V gene's germline CDR1 is ENHRY and CDR2 SYGVKD. CDR3 sequence (DNA): TGTGCCATCAGTGAGTCGAGACTCCAGGCTAGCGGAAACAATGAGCAGTTCTTC. This gives the protein CAISESRLQASGNNEQFF.

CDR3 loop: CASSSIMRKRVHEQFF. The CDR3 nucleotides read TGTGCCAGCAGCTCCATAATGCGGAAAAGGGTCCATGAGCAGTTCTTC. V gene TRBV7-2 combines with J gene TRBJ2-1; D not resolved. The length of the CDR3 is 16 residues. The V gene's germline CDR1 is SGHTA and CDR2 FQGNSA. V lost 4 bases, J lost 8 bases, and 21 bases lay in between.

The V gene is TRBV7-2, the J gene TRBJ2-1; D tentatively reads TRBD1 or TRBD2 (5 bases each). The V gene's germline CDR1 is SGHTA and CDR2 FQGNSA. This CDR3 comprises 17 residues. Trimming removed 0 bases from V and 4 bases from J, with 16 bases in between. For the CDR3, the DNA is TGTGCCAGCAGCTTAGCTCGGGCAGGCTGGGGGTACAATGAGCAGTTCTTC. It specifies CASSLARAGWGYNEQFF.

This clone has just a few counts. The same CDR3 also results from other DNA sequences found in this sample. V and J are TRBV7-2 and TRBJ2-7; D assignment may be TRBD1 or TRBD2 (6 bases each). Trimming cost V 1 base and J 3 bases, with 10 bases left between them. The CDR3 length is 14 residues. Germline V CDR1 and CDR2: SGHTA, FQGNSA. CDR3 sequence (DNA): TGTGCCAGCAGCTTAGGTGGGGGGCTCTACGAGCAGTACTTC. Its translation: CASSLGGGLYEQYF.

The genes are TRBV5-4 and TRBJ1-3; D remains unclear. CDR1 SGHNT and CDR2 YYREEE come from the germline V gene (reference sequence). Trimming stripped 3 bases from V and 4 bases from J, with 11 bases between. The CDR3 consists of 14 residues. This chain's CDR3 is CASSSDLGGNTIYF. The DNA of the CDR3 is TGTGCCAGCAGCTCGGACTTGGGAGGAAACACCATATATTTT. The full variable domain, rest sourced from reference TRBV5-4 and TRBJ1-3, is ETGVTQSPTHLIKTRGQQVTLRCSSQSGHNTVSWYQQALGQGPQFIFQYYREEENGRGNFPPRFSGLQFPNYSSELNVNALELDDSALYLCASSSDLGGNTIYFGEGSWLTVV.

The J gene is TRBJ1-1, the V gene TRBV19; D is uncertain. Germline assignment: CDR1 LNHDA and CDR2 SQIVND (reference sequence). The V end lost 3 bases, the J end lost 7 bases, and 15 bases lay between the germline ends. CDR3 size: 14 residues. Here the CDR3 DNA reads TGTGCCAGTAGTATTGGAAATGTGGGAAGTGAAGCTTTCTTT. Translating gives CASSIGNVGSEAFF.